This is a list of T cell receptor beta chains from one sample in a study of T cell repertoires in cytomegalovirus infection. Their antigen targets remain unknown. Each CDR3 protein gets one entry after TCRdb re-called the reads with MiXCR. The top ten clones hold about two fifths of a sample with around 500,000 distinct CDR3 sequences, approximately 42% of them seen once. The sequencing used cultured PBMCs, collected from culture after CMV antigen stimulation. These receptors were obtained from a human donor in good health (CMV status not recorded). Some clones in this sample may be carry-over from other donors' samples. Each CDR3 is given with its conserved first and last residue. A D gene is named only where the DNA matches it firmly. Some rows have no size entry. The others give once, few or many, or a class for an expanded clone.

cdr3_nt | cdr3_aa | v_call | d_call | j_call | cdr3_length | clone_size
TGTGCCAGCAGCTTGCAGTCCGGGAGAGGGACAGATACGCAGTATTTT | CASSLQSGRGTDTQYF | TRBV5-4 | NA | TRBJ2-3 | 16 | NA
TGTGCCAGTAGTCCACTAGCGGGACTGGCCAATGAGCAGTTCTTC | CASSPLAGLANEQFF | TRBV19 | TRBD2 | TRBJ2-1 | 15 | few
TGCGCCAGCAGCCAAGATCGGACTAGCGGTAACACCGGGGAGCTGTTTTTT | CASSQDRTSGNTGELFF | TRBV4-3 | TRBD2 | TRBJ2-2 | 17 | NA
TGTGCCAGCAGTTTCTCCGCGGGCACCGGGGAGCTGTTTTTT | CASSFSAGTGELFF | TRBV7-2 | NA | TRBJ2-2 | 14 | few
TGTGCCTCCGGGGGGACAGGGGTTTACAATGAGCAGTTCTTC | CASGGTGVYNEQFF | TRBV7-2 | TRBD1 | TRBJ2-1 | 14 | NA
TGTGCCAGCAGCTTAGCTAGAACTAGCACAGATACGCAGTATTTT | CASSLARTSTDTQYF | TRBV7-2 | NA | TRBJ2-3 | 15 | few
TGCGCCAGCAGCTTGGACAGTGATTCCTACGAGCAGTACTTC | CASSLDSDSYEQYF | TRBV5-1 | NA | TRBJ2-7 | 14 | NA
TGTGCCAGCAGCATCACAGACACAGATACGCAGTATTTT | CASSITDTDTQYF | TRBV7-2 | NA | TRBJ2-3 | 13 | many
TGTGCCAGCAGTAGACTAGCGGGAGTAGATGAGCAGTTCTTC | CASSRLAGVDEQFF | TRBV6-5 | TRBD2 | TRBJ2-1 | 14 | few
TGCGCCAGCAGCCAAGATACGAGGCGGGAGCAGTTCTTC | CASSQDTRREQFF | TRBV4-3 | NA | TRBJ2-1 | 13 | NA
TGTGCCAGCAGCTTAGGCTTTCCCAATGAGCAGTTCTTC | CASSLGFPNEQFF | TRBV7-2 | NA | TRBJ2-1 | 13 | NA
TGTGCCAGCAGCCATGGGAGGGGATGGAACACTGAAGCTTTCTTT | CASSHGRGWNTEAFF | TRBV7-2 | NA | TRBJ1-1 | 15 | few
TGTGCCAGCAGCTTAGCGCGTACTAGCGAGGGGAGGTGGACAGATACGCAGTATTTT | CASSLARTSEGRWTDTQYF | TRBV7-2 | TRBD2 | TRBJ2-3 | 19 | few
TGTGCCAGCAGAGAGGGAACGACGGGACCCTATGGCTACACCTTC | CASREGTTGPYGYTF | TRBV2 | NA | TRBJ1-2 | 15 | NA
TGTGCCAGCAGCTTTGCCGCGGCAGATACGCAGTATTTT | CASSFAAADTQYF | TRBV7-2 | NA | TRBJ2-3 | 13 | NA
TGTGCCAGCAGCATGAGGCTAGCGGGAAGCGAGCAGTTCTTC | CASSMRLAGSEQFF | TRBV12-3/TRBV12-4 | TRBD2 | TRBJ2-1 | 14 | NA
TGTGCCAGCAGAAAAGGGATCTCCCGGGTCACCGGGGAGCTGTTTTTT | CASRKGISRVTGELFF | TRBV6-1 | NA | TRBJ2-2 | 16 | NA
TGTGCCAGCACCTATGGGACTAGCGGGACGACAGCAGATACGCAGTATTTT | CASTYGTSGTTADTQYF | TRBV12-3/TRBV12-4 | TRBD2 | TRBJ2-3 | 17 | NA
TGTGCCAGCAGCTTGGGAGGTAGAGTGCGGGTTACGCAGTATTTT | CASSLGGRVRVTQYF | TRBV7-2 | NA | TRBJ2-3 | 15 | NA
TGTGCCAGCAGCCACCCTGGGCTAACCTACGAGCAGTACTTC | CASSHPGLTYEQYF | TRBV3-1 | NA | TRBJ2-7 | 14 | NA
TGTGCCAGCAGTGACAAAAAAGCCTTTTGGGGAACCGGGGAGCTGTTTTTT | CASSDKKAFWGTGELFF | TRBV6-1 | NA | TRBJ2-2 | 17 | NA
TGTGCCAGCACCGAGGGCCCGGGAGACCTCCCAGATACGCAGTATTTT | CASTEGPGDLPDTQYF | TRBV2 | NA | TRBJ2-3 | 16 | few
TGCAGTGCTAGCCCAGCGGGAGCCTATGAGCAGTTCTTC | CSASPAGAYEQFF | TRBV20-1 | TRBD2 | TRBJ2-1 | 13 | NA
TGTGCCAGCAGCTCCTCTGAAGCTTTCTTT | CASSSSEAFF | TRBV7-9 | NA | TRBJ1-1 | 10 | few
TGTGCCAGCAGCCCCGGGACTAGCAACAATGAGCAGTTCTTC | CASSPGTSNNEQFF | TRBV2 | TRBD2 | TRBJ2-1 | 14 | few
TGTGCCAGCAGCTTCCCCAGGGTGGGGAATTCACCCCTCCACTTT | CASSFPRVGNSPLHF | TRBV7-4 | NA | TRBJ1-6 | 15 | NA
TGTGCCAGCCGCGCGGGACAAGACACCGGGGAGCTGTTTTTT | CASRAGQDTGELFF | TRBV6-6 | NA | TRBJ2-2 | 14 | few
TGTGCCAGCAGCCGAACTTGGGGTATGGGAGGCAATGAGCAGTTCTTC | CASSRTWGMGGNEQFF | TRBV7-2 | NA | TRBJ2-1 | 16 | few
TGTGCCAGTAGTATTTTGCTCAACAATGAGCAGTTCTTC | CASSILLNNEQFF | TRBV19 | NA | TRBJ2-1 | 13 | NA
TGTGCCAGCTCTCCAGGGGGAGCCTATGGCTACACCTTC | CASSPGGAYGYTF | TRBV28 | TRBD1 | TRBJ1-2 | 13 | NA
TGTGCCAGCAGCATCGGGACGGCTTTATTAGCCCCCGGGGATGGCTACACCTTC | CASSIGTALLAPGDGYTF | TRBV7-9 | NA | TRBJ1-2 | 18 | NA
TGTGCCATCAGCCCCGAGGGCGAGCAGTACTTC | CAISPEGEQYF | TRBV10-3 | NA | TRBJ2-7 | 11 | NA
TGTGCCAGCAGACAAGGCGGGCTAGCGCCCTACGAGCAGTACTTC | CASRQGGLAPYEQYF | TRBV7-2 | NA | TRBJ2-7 | 15 | once
TGTGCCAGCAGCTTGAATTGGGGCGTTAACAATGAGCAGTTCTTC | CASSLNWGVNNEQFF | TRBV5-4 | NA | TRBJ2-1 | 15 | NA
TGTGCCAGCAGCTTGATTGGTCGCGCCCCTCAGCGAAACACTGAAGCTTTCTTT | CASSLIGRAPQRNTEAFF | TRBV11-2 | NA | TRBJ1-1 | 18 | NA
TGTGCCAGCAGCTCCTCCCGGGACAGGGGAAATTCACCCCTCCACTTT | CASSSSRDRGNSPLHF | TRBV7-2 | TRBD1 | TRBJ1-6 | 16 | NA
TGTGCCAGCAGCTTAGTGTCCAGCCCGGGCAATCAGCCCCAGCATTTT | CASSLVSSPGNQPQHF | TRBV7-2 | NA | TRBJ1-5 | 16 | NA
TGTGCCAGCAGGGGGGACTTGTACCAAGAGACCCAGTACTTC | CASRGDLYQETQYF | TRBV6-1 | NA | TRBJ2-5 | 14 | few
TGTGCCAGCAGTTACGGGACAGGGGGAATCAATGAGCAGTTCTTC | CASSYGTGGINEQFF | TRBV6-6 | TRBD1 | TRBJ2-1 | 15 | once
TGCGCCAGCAGCCTAATCTGGGGAACTAATGAAAAACTGTTTTTT | CASSLIWGTNEKLFF | TRBV4-1 | NA | TRBJ1-4 | 15 | NA
TGCAGTGCTAGATACTTCAGCGGACAGGGGGTCTCTGGGGCCAACGTCCTGACTTTC | CSARYFSGQGVSGANVLTF | TRBV20-1 | TRBD1 | TRBJ2-6 | 19 | NA
TGCAGTGCTACATCTAGCAATCAGCCCCAGCATTTT | CSATSSNQPQHF | TRBV20-1 | NA | TRBJ1-5 | 12 | NA
TGTGCCAGCAGCTTAGTTGGGGCTCAAACCTACAATGAGCAGTTCTTC | CASSLVGAQTYNEQFF | TRBV7-9 | NA | TRBJ2-1 | 16 | NA
TGTGCCAGCAGCTTAGGCCTACGAAACGAGGGCGGAAAACTGTTTTTT | CASSLGLRNEGGKLFF | TRBV7-6 | NA | TRBJ1-4 | 16 | few
TGCGCCAGCAGCCAAGGGGCCGCGGATTCGTCTGACGAGCAGTACTTC | CASSQGAADSSDEQYF | TRBV4-3 | NA | TRBJ2-7 | 16 | NA
TGTGCCAGCAGCGAATGGGTAGGGGCGAACTATGGCTACACCTTC | CASSEWVGANYGYTF | TRBV7-2 | NA | TRBJ1-2 | 15 | NA
TGCAGTGCTAGTGATGCGGATGTGAACTATGGCTACACCTTC | CSASDADVNYGYTF | TRBV20-1 | NA | TRBJ1-2 | 14 | few
TGTGCCAGCAGTGCGCCCGGGACAGGGTTCACTGAGCAGTTCTTC | CASSAPGTGFTEQFF | TRBV6-6 | TRBD1 | TRBJ2-1 | 15 | NA
TGTGCCAGCAGCCCTACCCGGTTTGGCGAGCAGTACTTC | CASSPTRFGEQYF | TRBV11-3 | NA | TRBJ2-7 | 13 | NA
TGTGCCAGCAGTGGGGGGCCCGGTCAGCCCCAGCATTTT | CASSGGPGQPQHF | TRBV25-1 | NA | TRBJ1-5 | 13 | NA
TGTGCCAGCTCACCCCGCCCCGACACCACTGGCTACACCTTC | CASSPRPDTTGYTF | TRBV18 | NA | TRBJ1-2 | 14 | NA